The TCR beta chain described here comes from a study of spatial heterogeneity in lung cancer. Regarding the study as a whole: Higher tumor mutation counts went along with higher counts of expanded intratumoral alpha and beta TCRs.

This CDR3 is 16 amino acids long. V was shortened by 0 bases and J by 6 bases, with 15 bases between the two germline ends. Germline CDR1 is LGHNA and CDR2 is YSLEER. Noted time point: sample taken at primary tumor resection. Extraction of whole RNA from tumor, nontumor lung or frozen PBMC preceded unsorted sequencing. This clonotype was detected ten times or more. Its antigen remains unidentified. This beta chain is an off-target read within a library intended for alpha chains, so its frequency means little. One entry per CDR3 protein results from TCRdb running MiXCR on the 5' RACE reads. The repertoire holds 15,000 to 20,000 distinct CDR3 sequences, with approximately 9.7% as singletons.

This rearrangement joins TRBV4-3 to TRBJ1-5, with D perhaps matching TRBD1 (6 bases). This sequence originates from a female donor with early-stage non-small cell lung cancer. The sample here was lung tumor tissue, taken at surgery. CDR3 coding DNA: TGCGCCAGCAGCCAAGATACAGAGGGGGGGGCTCAGCCCCAGCATTTT. Translating gives CASSQDTEGGAQPQHF.